This entry lists 26 T cell receptor beta chains sequenced from one sample in a study of Ad26.COV2.S vaccination and SARS-CoV-2 variants. As for treatment: about 20 received Ad26.COV2.S at low or high dose, single or two shots; about 5 received placebo; per-sample allocation not given. Sampling was performed 63 days after the first vaccine or placebo injection. Only in-frame clones appear in the TCRdb table, and some are missing; sequencing was by immunoSEQ multiplex PCR. Here the sample spans about 350,000 clones, about 88% being singletons. The sample here was peripheral blood, taken in a trial of Ad26.COV2.S vaccine versus placebo. These receptor sequences come from a person between 18 and 65 years old who received the Ad26.COV2.S COVID-19 vaccine or a placebo.

The gene calls are TRBV6-5 and TRBJ1-2; D possibly corresponds to TRBD1 (6 bases). The germline gives CDR1 MNHEY, CDR2 SVGAGI. The CDR3 consists of 15 residues. The germline V and J ends were trimmed by 4 bases and 6 bases, with 18 bases remaining between them. CDR3 residues: CASSSPSQGGDGYTF. Here the CDR3 DNA reads TGTGCCAGCAGTTCGCCCTCACAGGGAGGGGATGGCTACACCTTC.

The chain couples TRBV7-9 to TRBJ2-7, with a possible D match to TRBD1 (5 bases). The CDR3 is made up of 11 amino acids. Germline V gene sequence: CDR1 SEHNR, CDR2 FQNEAQ (reference sequence). Trimming pared 6 bases from V and 7 bases from J, leaving 10 bases between. As DNA, the CDR3 is TGTGCCAGCAGATCCCAGGGAGAGCAGTACTTC. The encoded protein is CASRSQGEQYF.

The chain uses TRBV5-1 and TRBJ1-6, with D perhaps TRBD1 (5 bases). Between the trimmed V and J ends, which lost 4 bases and 3 bases, there was a span of 14 bases. The CDR3 is 16 amino acids. Germline CDR1 is SGHRS and CDR2 is YFSETQ. The CDR3 bases are TGCGCCAGCAGCCCCACCGGGGGTGACTATAATTCACCCCTCCACTTT. It is translated as CASSPTGGDYNSPLHF. The variable domain in full, completed from reference TRBV5-1 and TRBJ1-6, reads KAGVTQTPRYLIKTRGQQVTLSCSPISGHRSVSWYQQTPGQGLQFLFEYFSETQRNKGNFPGRFSGRQFSNSRSEMNVSTLELGDSALYLCASSPTGGDYNSPLHFGNGTRLTVT.

This chain uses TRBV3-1 (or the pseudogene TRBV3-2) with TRBJ2-1; D possibly corresponds to TRBD2 (5 bases). The CDR3 totals 15 residues. Germline values: CDR1 LGHDT, CDR2 YNNKEL (reference sequence). Trimming took off 1 base at V and 7 bases at J, with 14 bases between the two ends. The CDR3 loop is CASSQVSGTGNEQFF. The CDR3 nucleotides are TGTGCCAGCAGCCAAGTAAGCGGTACGGGGAATGAGCAGTTCTTC.

This clone was seen more than once but under ten times. V is TRBV9 and J is TRBJ2-5, with 9 bases that match TRBD2. V was pared by 0 bases and J by 4 bases, with 4 bases of the junction left unmatched. Germline values: CDR1 SGDLS, CDR2 YYNGEE. The CDR3 has 15 residues. The CDR3 DNA follows: TGTGCCAGCAGCGTAGGGGCTAGCGGGATAGAGACCCAGTACTTC. It translates to CASSVGASGIETQYF.

The genes are TRBV3-1 (or the pseudogene TRBV3-2) and TRBJ2-7, with 10 bases lining up with TRBD2. There are 16 residues in the CDR3. Germline CDR1 is LGHDT and CDR2 is YNNKEL (reference sequence). The V segment lost 4 bases and the J segment 2 bases; nucleotides outside the gene matches: 8. The CDR3 bases are TGTGCCAGCAGCCCATGGGCTAGCGGGAGAGCCTACGAGCAGTACTTC. Protein: CASSPWASGRAYEQYF.

The rearrangement links TRBV7-3 to TRBJ2-5; D gene ambiguous. This CDR3 spans 14 amino acids. V was shortened by 5 bases and J by 5 bases, with 15 bases between the two germline ends. Germline loops: CDR1 SGHTA, CDR2 FQGTGA. CDR3 DNA sequence: TGTGCCAGCAGCCCCGGCTCAAGGAAGGAGACCCAGTACTTC. This codes for CASSPGSRKETQYF.

The genes are TRBV19 and TRBJ1-3, with D possibly matching TRBD1 (5 bases). Trimming left V 5 bases short and J 0 bases short, with 8 bases between. The V gene's germline CDR1 is LNHDA and CDR2 SQIVND (reference sequence). The length of the CDR3 is 14 residues. The CDR3 here is CASSRTNSGNTIYF. The CDR3 region has the DNA TGTGCCAGTAGTCGGACAAACTCTGGAAACACCATATATTTT.

V gene TRBV13 combines with J gene TRBJ1-2, with TRBD1 matching over 7 bases. Trimming took 1 base from V and 0 from J; bases not matched to a gene: 8. This CDR3 is 17 amino acids long. From germline, CDR1 is PRHDT and CDR2 FYEKMQ (reference sequence). CDR3 DNA: TGTGCCAGCAGCTTAGAGCGACAGGGCCAGACTAACTATGGCTACACCTTC. This gives the protein CASSLERQGQTNYGYTF.

This clone was picked up a small number of times. This rearrangement joins TRBV5-1 to TRBJ2-2; D may be TRBD2 (5 bases). The CDR3 covers 13 residues. Trimming cost V 6 bases and J 1 base, with 7 bases left between them. Germline lookup yields CDR1 SGHRS and CDR2 YFSETQ. CDR3 nucleotide sequence: TGCGCCAGCAACGGAGGGAACACCGGGGAGCTGTTTTTT. Its translation is CASNGGNTGELFF.

The chain carries TRBV20-1 and TRBJ2-3; D is unresolved. CDR3 length: 12 residues. CDR1 is DFQATT, CDR2 SNEGSKA, per germline (reference sequence). Trimming shortened V by 4 bases and J by 4 bases, and 9 bases separated the two germline ends. The CDR3 region is CSATDLADTQYF. The CDR3 DNA follows: TGCAGTGCTACTGACTTGGCAGATACGCAGTATTTT.

The rearrangement links TRBV6-5 to TRBJ1-2, with TRBD1 matching over 7 bases. The CDR3 totals 14 residues. Trimming cost V 6 bases and J 6 bases; bases outside gene matches: 10. Germline loops: CDR1 MNHEY, CDR2 SVGAGI. This chain's CDR3 is CASRATGWGDGYTF. The CDR3, as DNA: TGTGCCAGCAGAGCGACAGGGTGGGGAGATGGCTACACCTTC.

The V and J genes are TRBV7-3 and TRBJ1-2; TRBD1 matches 7 bases. With V trimmed by 2 bases and J by 6 bases, 6 bases remained unmatched. Germline CDR1 and CDR2: SGHTA and FQGTGA. The CDR3 consists of 14 residues. CDR3 DNA: TGTGCCAGCAGCTTAGACAGGGTTGAAGATGGCTACACCTTC. Protein product: CASSLDRVEDGYTF.

The CDR3 DNA is TGTGCCAGCAGGTACAGGGGGCAGTACGAGCAGTACTTC. It specifies CASRYRGQYEQYF. The V call is TRBV25-1, the J call TRBJ2-7; 9 bases are shared with TRBD1. The V gene end was trimmed by 6 bases and the J gene end by 4 bases; junction bases not matched to a gene: 4. This CDR3 contains 13 residues. The germline V gene encodes CDR1 MGHDK and CDR2 SYGVNS.

The V call is TRBV6-2 or TRBV6-3, the J call TRBJ1-5, with D tentatively TRBD1 (6 bases). The CDR3 loop spans 19 amino acids. Trimming removed 0 bases at V and 6 bases at J, with 24 bases between. Germline-derived CDR1 and CDR2 are MNHEY and SVGEGT. CDR3 DNA: TGTGCCAGCAGTTACTCGGGGGCAGGGCCCACGGTCATGGGTCAGCCCCAGCATTTT. Translation: CASSYSGAGPTVMGQPQHF.

The chain combines TRBV7-9 with TRBJ1-1; D may be TRBD1 (5 bases). This CDR3 is built from 14 residues. Trimming left V 4 bases short and J 2 bases short, with 11 bases between. The V gene's germline CDR1 is SEHNR and CDR2 FQNEAQ (reference sequence). The DNA of the CDR3 is TGTGCCAGCAGCTATCGACAGATTAACACTGAAGCTTTCTTT. Its translation: CASSYRQINTEAFF.

The chain combines TRBV6-1 with TRBJ1-4; TRBD1 might be the D (5 bases). V dropped 1 base and J dropped 8 bases, with 11 bases sitting between them. The CDR3 has 14 amino acids. The V gene's germline CDR1 is MNHNS and CDR2 SASEGT. This CDR3 reads CASSEGGGWEKLFF. The CDR3 nucleotides read TGTGCCAGCAGTGAAGGTGGGGGTTGGGAAAAACTGTTTTTT.

This chain links TRBV9 with TRBJ1-3, with 10 bases fitting TRBD1. Trimming at V came to 2 bases and at J to 7 bases, leaving 3 bases not matched to a gene. CDR3 size: 14 residues. CDR1 SGDLS and CDR2 YYNGEE come from the germline V gene. This CDR3 is CASSVGTGANTIYF. The DNA for the CDR3 is TGTGCCAGCAGCGTCGGGACAGGGGCTAACACCATATATTTT.

The rearrangement uses TRBV12-5 and TRBJ2-2, with D unresolved. The CDR3 runs 12 residues. V was trimmed by 2 bases and J by 8 bases, leaving 6 bases between them. Germline CDR1 is LGHNT and CDR2 is FRNRAP. CDR3 DNA: TGTGCTAGTGGTTTGTTAGGTGGGGAGCTGTTTTTT. This gives the protein CASGLLGGELFF.

The gene calls are TRBV20-1 and TRBJ2-7; the D is unclear. Trimming pared 4 bases from V and 6 bases from J, leaving 10 bases between. Germline assignment: CDR1 DFQATT and CDR2 SNEGSKA (reference sequence). CDR3 length: 11 residues. The CDR3 here is CSATLHSEQYF. The CDR3 nucleotides are TGCAGTGCTACACTGCATTCCGAGCAGTACTTC.

The V call is TRBV10-3, the J call TRBJ2-5, with 8 bases lining up with TRBD2. Per germline, CDR1 ENHRY and CDR2 SYGVKD. This CDR3 is built from 14 residues. With 5 bases clipped from V and 4 bases from J, the junction kept 6 bases outside the gene matches. Written as DNA, the CDR3 is TGTGCCATCAGTCCCGCGGGGGGAAGAGAGACCCAGTACTTC. Residues: CAISPAGGRETQYF.

The rearrangement joins TRBV3-1 (or the pseudogene TRBV3-2) to TRBJ2-2; tentative D call: TRBD2 (6 bases). The germline gives CDR1 LGHDT, CDR2 YNNKEL (reference sequence). The CDR3 is 16 amino acids. Trimming removed 2 bases at V and 5 bases at J, with 15 bases between. CDR3 loop: CASSQNNPGLTGELFF. Written as DNA, the CDR3 is TGTGCCAGCAGCCAAAATAACCCTGGACTAACCGGGGAGCTGTTTTTT.

The V call is TRBV28, the J call TRBJ1-3; TRBD1 agrees at 8 bases. V dropped 3 bases and J dropped 4; count of bases not matched to a gene: 11. The CDR3 is 17 amino acids. Germline lookup yields CDR1 MDHEN and CDR2 SYDVKM. This CDR3 is CASSFARQGSVGNTIYF. CDR3 nucleotides: TGTGCCAGCAGTTTCGCCCGACAGGGGTCGGTGGGAAACACCATATATTTT.

The chain couples TRBV4-1 to TRBJ1-2; D is ambiguous. V gave up 1 base and J gave up 3 bases, with 9 bases separating them. The CDR3 length is 14 residues. Per the germline V gene, CDR1 is MGHRA and CDR2 is YSYEKL. Here the CDR3 DNA reads TGCGCCAGCAGCCAAGTCCTACGTTACTATGGCTACACCTTC. Translated: CASSQVLRYYGYTF.

This clone turned up a few times. The chain carries TRBV4-2 and TRBJ1-6; no firm D call. The V end lost 0 bases, the J end lost 7 bases, and 7 bases lay between the germline ends. Germline V gene lookup returns CDR1 LGHNA and CDR2 YNFKEQ. CDR3 length equals 14 residues. The CDR3 is CASSQDRRNSPLHF. The CDR3 DNA is TGTGCCAGCAGCCAAGATCGAAGGAATTCACCCCTCCACTTT.

The chain links TRBV2 to TRBJ1-4; 9 nucleotides agree with TRBD1. CDR3 length: 18 residues. The V and J ends lost 5 bases and 6 bases, in that order; junction bases with no gene match: 16. Germline lookup yields CDR1 SNHLY and CDR2 FYNNEI. CDR3 amino acids: CASSSRSGQGLLDEKLFF. The CDR3 DNA follows: TGTGCCAGCAGTTCTAGGTCGGGACAGGGACTCTTGGATGAAAAACTGTTTTTT.